The rows below give T cell receptor beta chains drawn from one sample of a study of metastatic and nonmetastatic thyroid tumors. TCRdb re-clonotyped the PCR reads via MiXCR. The data hold around 64,000 clones, with roughly 4% observed a single time. The sequenced sample was blood. The receptors shown here come from a female donor with papillary thyroid cancer or a benign thyroid nodule (not recorded which). Some clones in this sample may be carry-over from other donors' samples. CDR3s leave out the opening cysteine and the closing phenylalanine or tryptophan.

len	v_gene	j_gene	CDR3aa
12	TRBV6-9	TRBJ1-2	ASTSRGPDSGYT
12	TRBV7-2	TRBJ2-7	ASSPRGAVREQY
11	TRBV20-1	TRBJ1-2	SALDRGNYGYT
13	TRBV28	TRBJ2-7	ASKRRDSSSLEQY
13	TRBV20-1	TRBJ2-5	SASSRGRGQETQY
13	TRBV2	TRBJ2-1	ASSDGTSAYNEQF
17	TRBV20-1	TRBJ2-1	SASSSGRALGNAYNEQF
13	TRBV20-1	TRBJ2-1	SARTGSGSYNEQF
13	TRBV28	TRBJ2-3	AGSLAGVGTDTQY
11	TRBV6-1	TRBJ1-6	ASSQARNSPLH
14	TRBV12-3/TRBV12-4	TRBJ2-5	ASRIGGTGVWETQY
12	TRBV5-6	TRBJ1-1	ASSRGRGNTEAF
13	TRBV6-6	TRBJ2-3	ASSYSRVAGGTQY
10	TRBV20-1	TRBJ2-3	SGKRRADTQY
13	TRBV6-1	TRBJ2-7	ASSTQGVLSYEQY
11	TRBV12-3/TRBV12-4	TRBJ1-1	ASSVHRRSEAF
13	TRBV27	TRBJ2-7	ASSFSGLGSYEQY
14	TRBV5-1	TRBJ2-3	ASSQQDRSPGDTQY
10	TRBV20-1	TRBJ2-2	SARGGDTELF
13	TRBV19	TRBJ1-2	ASSGQGNSNYGYT
13	TRBV6-1	TRBJ1-5	ASRRTGGLDQPQH
10	TRBV6-1	TRBJ2-1	ASRRDHHEQF
13	TRBV11-1	TRBJ2-7	ASSLGAGGLYEQY
13	TRBV11-2	TRBJ2-1	ASSLAGAGYNEQF
13	TRBV7-2	TRBJ2-3	ASSFYGSGADTQY
14	TRBV20-1	TRBJ2-7	SARDGGTPFTYEQY
11	TRBV11-1	TRBJ2-3	ASGKVSTDTQY
15	TRBV4-2	TRBJ2-3	ASSQGTSGSTPDTQY
12	TRBV6-5	TRBJ2-6	ASSHTSGSNLLT
13	TRBV12-3/TRBV12-4	TRBJ2-3	ASSRGGGSTDTQY
12	TRBV20-1	TRBJ2-5	SARRDEVWETQY
16	TRBV5-1	TRBJ2-1	ASSLAAGLANSYNEQF
14	TRBV28	TRBJ2-2	AISTPGGQNTGELF
13	TRBV5-8	TRBJ2-1	ASSLDSHNYNEQF
11	TRBV6-2/TRBV6-3	TRBJ1-2	ASSYSGSEGYT
9	TRBV20-1	TRBJ2-7	SARGDREQY
13	TRBV5-6	TRBJ2-3	ASSPDRGVTDTQY
13	TRBV6-1	TRBJ2-7	ASVFREGRAYEQY
12	TRBV28	TRBJ2-7	ASSLSGLSYEQY
12	TRBV29-1	TRBJ2-1	SVDGRSSYNEQF
15	TRBV12-3/TRBV12-4	TRBJ2-7	ASTPADWTGVIGEQY
13	TRBV5-1	TRBJ2-7	ASSYAGTGGYEQY
13	TRBV2	TRBJ1-3	ASKTGAFSGNTIY
10	TRBV27	TRBJ1-6	ASRGQYSPLH
13	TRBV7-9	TRBJ2-2	ASSLAAASGGELF
9	TRBV12-3/TRBV12-4	TRBJ1-1	ASSLGTGAF
14	TRBV4-1	TRBJ2-7	ASSQDGPDRMGEQY
11	TRBV10-2	TRBJ1-2	ASSEQRNYGYT
15	TRBV20-1	TRBJ2-2	SAQPGLSHFRTGELF
15	TRBV24-1	TRBJ2-2	VTSDMTRTSGYGELF
12	TRBV6-5	TRBJ1-3	ASNYAGSGNAIY
12	TRBV10-3	TRBJ2-7	AIRTGTGPDEQY
11	TRBV6-2/TRBV6-3	TRBJ2-3	ASKRGFTDTQY
13	TRBV6-6	TRBJ1-5	ASSYSITGNQPQH
12	TRBV27	TRBJ1-1	ASRPDLRDAEAF